The T cell receptor (beta chain) under discussion was sequenced for a study of graft-versus-host responses after intestinal transplantation. Trimming removed 6 bases at V and 3 bases at J, with 15 bases between. The CDR3 loop spans 14 amino acids. Germline V gene sequence: CDR1 MNHEY, CDR2 SMNVEV (reference sequence). Indicated time point: postoperative day 105 after intestinal transplantation (dayNNNN = postoperative day). The graft tissue was processed, and this released both intraepithelial and lamina propria lymphocytes. The repertoire was sequenced with immunoSEQ multiplex PCR; TCRdb's copy has only in-frame clones and lacks some. The sample carries a few thousand clones, approximately 84% recorded once.

The chain has TRBV27 and TRBJ2-7; the D is unclear. This sequence originates from a human patient who received an intestinal transplant, so some T cells may come from the graft donor. The sample in question was ileum tissue, obtained 105 days after intestinal transplantation. The CDR3 sequence is CASSRRMLHYEQYF. For the CDR3, the DNA is TGTGCCAGCAGCCGCAGAATGCTACACTACGAGCAGTACTTC.